This record looks at one T cell receptor beta chain sequence and its context. What it binds is unknown. This record comes from a study of cytomegalovirus exposure and HLA in healthy donors. Whole-study results and caveats: Reportedly, HLA-A and HLA-B alleles of most subjects were accurately predicted from TCR beta. Segments of the TCR beta V type were, in most cases, productive about 87% or about 30% of the time in an earlier analysis. There were around 160 TCR beta chains listed as cytomegalovirus-associated. Immune exposure information comprised only CMV serostatus.

Germline loops: CDR1 SGHRS, CDR2 YFSETQ. J gave up 7 bases and V 4 bases, and 8 bases lay outside the gene matches. The CDR3 is made up of 14 amino acids. PCR involved 60 Vbeta and 13 Jbeta primers. Using immunoSEQ multiplex PCR, the repertoire was profiled, and TCRdb retains in-frame clones only, with some absent. The table shows 90,000 to 110,000 clones, with under 85% occurring only once. The chain recombines TRBV5-1 with TRBJ1-1, with 9 bases aligning to TRBD1. The sample was PBMCs. The sequence derives from a man aged 35 to 55 in good health and CMV-seronegative. CDR3 sequence: CASSRGRQGVEAFF. The CDR3 nucleotides read TGCGCCAGCAGCCGGGGGAGACAGGGGGTTGAAGCTTTCTTT. Full variable domain (outside the CDR3, taken from reference TRBV5-1 and TRBJ1-1): KAGVTQTPRYLIKTRGQQVTLSCSPISGHRSVSWYQQTPGQGLQFLFEYFSETQRNKGNFPGRFSGRQFSNSRSEMNVSTLELGDSALYLCASSRGRQGVEAFFGQGTRLTVV.